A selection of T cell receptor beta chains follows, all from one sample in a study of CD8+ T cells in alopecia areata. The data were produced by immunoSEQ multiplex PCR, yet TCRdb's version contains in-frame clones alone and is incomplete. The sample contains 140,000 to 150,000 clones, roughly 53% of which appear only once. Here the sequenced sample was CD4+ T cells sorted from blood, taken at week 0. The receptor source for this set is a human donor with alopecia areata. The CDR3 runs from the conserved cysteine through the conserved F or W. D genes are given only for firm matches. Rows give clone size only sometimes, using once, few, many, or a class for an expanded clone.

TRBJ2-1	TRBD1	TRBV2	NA	TGTGCCAGCAGGCCCGGGACAGCATACAATGAGCAGTTCTTC	CASRPGTAYNEQFF
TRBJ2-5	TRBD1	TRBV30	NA	TGTGCCTGGACCTTCGACAGGGAAGAGACCCAGTACTTC	CAWTFDREETQYF
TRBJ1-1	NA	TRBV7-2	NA	TGTGCCAGCAGCTTATCCGGGACGGTGAACACTGAAGCTTTCTTT	CASSLSGTVNTEAFF
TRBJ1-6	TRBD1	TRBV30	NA	TGTGCAACAGGGGGGAATTCACCCCTCCACTTT	CATGGNSPLHF
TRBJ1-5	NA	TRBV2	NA	TGTGCCAGCAGTCCCCTGGGAGGTGCGGGGCAGCCCCAGCATTTT	CASSPLGGAGQPQHF
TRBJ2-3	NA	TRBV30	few	TGTGCCTGGAGTGTACGCGGGGATGGAGATACGCAGTATTTT	CAWSVRGDGDTQYF
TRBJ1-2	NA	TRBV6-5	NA	TGTGCCAGCAGTTCCCGTGGGGGGCGCGGTGGCTACACCTTC	CASSSRGGRGGYTF
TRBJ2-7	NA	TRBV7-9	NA	TGTGCCAGCAGCCCAGCGATCGGGGCGTGGTACGAGCAGTACTTC	CASSPAIGAWYEQYF
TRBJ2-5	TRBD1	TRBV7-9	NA	TGTGCCAGCAGCTTCGGACAGGGGCAAGAGACCCAGTACTTC	CASSFGQGQETQYF
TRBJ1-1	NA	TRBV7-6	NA	TGTGCCAGCAGCTTACAGCCCCGGGCCCGTGACACTGAAGCTTTCTTT	CASSLQPRARDTEAFF
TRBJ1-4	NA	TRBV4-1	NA	TGCGCCAGCAGCCAATTGGGGGGAAATGAAAAACTGTTTTTT	CASSQLGGNEKLFF
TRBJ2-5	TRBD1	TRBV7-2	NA	TGTGCCAGCAGCCGGGACAGGCAAGAGACCCAGTACTTC	CASSRDRQETQYF
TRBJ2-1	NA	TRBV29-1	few	TGCAGCGTTGTGGGGTATCCCCTCAATGAGCAGTTCTTC	CSVVGYPLNEQFF
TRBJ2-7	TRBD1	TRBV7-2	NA	TGTGCCAGCAGCCTAAACCCGGGACAGGGTTCGAAGTACTTC	CASSLNPGQGSKYF
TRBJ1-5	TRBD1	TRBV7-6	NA	TGTGCCAGCAGCTTAGGCGACAGGGGCAATCAGCCCCAGCATTTT	CASSLGDRGNQPQHF
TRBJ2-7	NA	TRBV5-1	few	TGCGCCAGCAGCTTGGAGTCAGGGGAAGGTTACGAGCAGTACTTC	CASSLESGEGYEQYF
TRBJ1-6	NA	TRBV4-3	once	TGCGCCAGCAGCCAAGGGAGGGACCCATATTCACCCCTCCACTTT	CASSQGRDPYSPLHF
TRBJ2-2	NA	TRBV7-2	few	TGTGCCAGCAGCCCCACGGTACAGCGAACCGGGGAGCTGTTTTTT	CASSPTVQRTGELFF
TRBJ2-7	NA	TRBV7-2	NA	TGTGCCAGCAGCTTTTCCAGCTCCTACGAGCAGTACTTC	CASSFSSSYEQYF
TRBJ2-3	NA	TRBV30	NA	TGTGCCTGGAGTGGAAACCTCCTTAGCACAGATACGCAGTATTTT	CAWSGNLLSTDTQYF
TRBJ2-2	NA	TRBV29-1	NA	TGCAGCGGAACGCTCACCGGGGAGCTGTTTTTT	CSGTLTGELFF
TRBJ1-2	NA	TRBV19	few	TGTGCCAGTAGTATATCGTGGGTGGCAGGGCCCACCTATGGCTACACCTTC	CASSISWVAGPTYGYTF
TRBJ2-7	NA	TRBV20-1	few	TGCAGTGCTAGAGAACGGTACGAGCAGTACTTC	CSARERYEQYF
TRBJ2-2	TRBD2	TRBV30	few	TGTGCCTGGAGTCGCAGCGGGGAAAACACCGGGGAGCTGTTTTTT	CAWSRSGENTGELFF
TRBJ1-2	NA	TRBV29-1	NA	TGCAGCGACAGTCCCTACACCTTC	CSDSPYTF
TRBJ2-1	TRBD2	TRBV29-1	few	TGCAGCGTTGTTCGCACTAGCGGGGGGGCCAATGAGCAGTTCTTC	CSVVRTSGGANEQFF
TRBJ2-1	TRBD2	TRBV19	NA	TGTGCCAGTATCCAATGGGGACTAGCGGGGGACAATGAGCAGTTCTTC	CASIQWGLAGDNEQFF
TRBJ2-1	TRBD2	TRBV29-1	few	TGCAGCGTTGAGCGGGGGGCCTACTACAATGAGCAGTTCTTC	CSVERGAYYNEQFF
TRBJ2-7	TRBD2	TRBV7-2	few	TGTGCCAGCAGCCAACAAGCGGGGGGATACTACGAGCAGTACTTC	CASSQQAGGYYEQYF
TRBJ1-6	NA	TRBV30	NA	TGTGCCTGGAGTGCCAAGGACGGACTTAATTCACCCCTCCACTTT	CAWSAKDGLNSPLHF
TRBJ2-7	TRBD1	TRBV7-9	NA	TGTGCCAGCATCCTAGGCGGACAGGGCCTGAACTTC	CASILGGQGLNF
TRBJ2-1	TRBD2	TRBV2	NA	TGTGCCACGCGGGGACTACGCGGAACCTACAATGAGCAGTTCTTC	CATRGLRGTYNEQFF
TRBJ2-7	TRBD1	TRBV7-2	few	TGTGCCAGCAAAGCATGGACAGGGCCGGGCTTC	CASKAWTGPGF
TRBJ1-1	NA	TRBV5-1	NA	TGCGCCAGCAGCTTGGTGGGGAGCACTGAAGCTTTCTTT	CASSLVGSTEAFF
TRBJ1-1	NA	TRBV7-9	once	TGTGCCAGCAGCTTAAGAGGGCGGATGAACACTGAAGCTTTCTTT	CASSLRGRMNTEAFF
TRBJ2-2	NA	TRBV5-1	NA	TGCGCCAGCAGCTTGGCCGGTCTTTTCACCGGGGAGCTGTTTTTT	CASSLAGLFTGELFF
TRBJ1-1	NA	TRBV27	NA	TGTGCCAGCAGTTTAGAAGGGACATCTGAAGCTTTCTTT	CASSLEGTSEAFF
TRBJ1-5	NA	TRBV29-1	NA	TGCAGCCTCCCTAAAGGGGTCAATAAGCCCCAGCATTTT	CSLPKGVNKPQHF
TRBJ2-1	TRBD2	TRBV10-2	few	TGCGCCAGCAGTTTCAAGCGGGAGCACAATGAGCAGTTCTTC	CASSFKREHNEQFF
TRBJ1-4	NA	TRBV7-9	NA	TGTGCCAGCAGCTCGTTGAATGAAAAACTGTTTTTT	CASSSLNEKLFF
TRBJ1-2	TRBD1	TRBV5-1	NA	TGCGCCAGCAGCTTGCCTCAGGGGGCAAGTGGCTACACCTTC	CASSLPQGASGYTF
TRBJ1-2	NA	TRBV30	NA	TGTGCCTGGAGAAAAGGGGGATATAATGGCTACACCTTC	CAWRKGGYNGYTF
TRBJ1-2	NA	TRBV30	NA	TGTGCCTGGAGGGGCAGGGGTAACTATGGCTACACCTTC	CAWRGRGNYGYTF
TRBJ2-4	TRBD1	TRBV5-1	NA	TGCGCCAGCAGCTCCCGGACAGGGCTAGCCAAAAACATTCAGTACTTC	CASSSRTGLAKNIQYF
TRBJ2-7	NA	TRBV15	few	TGTGCCACCAGCAGAGACGCGCGGGCTTGGGCCGAGCAGTACTTC	CATSRDARAWAEQYF
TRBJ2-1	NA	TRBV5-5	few	TGTGCCAGCAGCGCATGGGGGGACTCCTACAATGAGCAGTTCTTC	CASSAWGDSYNEQFF
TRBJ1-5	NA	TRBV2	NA	TGTGCCAGCAGTGAGGGGAATCAGCCCCAGCATTTT	CASSEGNQPQHF
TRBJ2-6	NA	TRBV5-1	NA	TGCGCCACCCGTCGGGAGACCTCTGGGGCCAACGTCCTGACTTTC	CATRRETSGANVLTF
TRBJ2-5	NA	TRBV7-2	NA	TGTGCCAGCAGCGCTCCAGGGACCCAGTACTTC	CASSAPGTQYF